Listed here is a single T cell receptor beta chain. As yet, its antigen is unknown. This specimen comes from a study of cytomegalovirus exposure and HLA in healthy donors. Study results and caveats: Researchers reportedly found TCR beta sequences accurately predicted most subjects' HLA-A and HLA-B alleles.

It was with 60 Vbeta and 13 Jbeta primers that the PCR ran. Generated by immunoSEQ multiplex PCR, the TCRdb table keeps only in-frame clones and is missing some. The repertoire includes about 150,000 clones, roughly 73% of them detected once, and approximately 10% sits in the top ten. Sequencing was performed on PBMCs. This TCR came from a young man in good health and CMV-seropositive.

CDR3 DNA sequence: TGTGCCAGCAGCTTACAGGGATGGTTTGGCTACACCTTC. This codes for CASSLQGWFGYTF. The gene calls are TRBV7-2 and TRBJ1-2, with D perhaps TRBD1 (5 bases). Looked up from germline, CDR1 is SGHTA and CDR2 is FQGNSA. V shed 2 bases and J shed 7 bases, with 11 bases lying between them. The CDR3 length is 13 residues.